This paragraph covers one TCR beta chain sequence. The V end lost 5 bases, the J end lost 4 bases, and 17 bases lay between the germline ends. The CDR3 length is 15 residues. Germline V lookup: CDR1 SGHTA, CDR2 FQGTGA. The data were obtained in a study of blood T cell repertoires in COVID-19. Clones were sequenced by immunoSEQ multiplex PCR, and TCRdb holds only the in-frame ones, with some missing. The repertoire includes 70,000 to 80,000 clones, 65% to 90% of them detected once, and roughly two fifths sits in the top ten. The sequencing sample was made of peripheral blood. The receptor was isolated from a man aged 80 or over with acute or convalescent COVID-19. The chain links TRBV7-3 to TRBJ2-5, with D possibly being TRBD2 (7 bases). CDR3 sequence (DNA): TGTGCCAGCAGCGCTGGGAGGGGGAAAGGAGAGACCCAGTACTTC. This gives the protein CASSAGRGKGETQYF.